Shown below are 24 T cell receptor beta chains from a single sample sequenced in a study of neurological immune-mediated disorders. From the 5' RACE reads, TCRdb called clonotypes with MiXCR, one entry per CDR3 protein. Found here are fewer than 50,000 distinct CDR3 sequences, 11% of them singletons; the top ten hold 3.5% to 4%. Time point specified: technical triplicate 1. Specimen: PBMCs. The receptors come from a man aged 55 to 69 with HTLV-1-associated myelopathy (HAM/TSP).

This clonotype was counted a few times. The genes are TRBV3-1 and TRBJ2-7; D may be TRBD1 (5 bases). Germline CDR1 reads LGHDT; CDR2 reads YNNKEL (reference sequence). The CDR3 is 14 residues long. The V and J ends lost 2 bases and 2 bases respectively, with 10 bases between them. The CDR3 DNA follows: TGTGCCAGCAGCCAATTGACAGCCCCCTACGAGCAGTACTTC. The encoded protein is CASSQLTAPYEQYF.

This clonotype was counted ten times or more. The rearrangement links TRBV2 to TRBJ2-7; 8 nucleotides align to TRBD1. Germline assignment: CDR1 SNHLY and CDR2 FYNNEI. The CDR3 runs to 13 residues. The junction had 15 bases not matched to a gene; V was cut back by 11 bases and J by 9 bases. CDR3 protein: CAAQDRTGLGQYF. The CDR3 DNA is TGTGCCGCCCAGGACCGGACAGGGCTCGGGCAGTACTTC. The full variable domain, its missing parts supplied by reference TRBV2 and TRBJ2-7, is EPEVTQTPSHQVTQMGQEVILRCVPISNHLYFYWYRQILGQKVEFLVSFYNNEISEKSEIFDDQFSVERPDGSNFTLKIRSTKLEDSAMYFCAAQDRTGLGQYFGPGTRLTVT.

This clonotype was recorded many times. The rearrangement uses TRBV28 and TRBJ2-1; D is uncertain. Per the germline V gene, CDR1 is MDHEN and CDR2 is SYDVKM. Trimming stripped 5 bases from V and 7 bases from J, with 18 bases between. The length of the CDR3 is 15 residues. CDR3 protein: CASSPPTRVENEQFF. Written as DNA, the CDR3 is TGTGCCAGCAGTCCCCCGACCCGGGTGGAGAATGAGCAGTTCTTC. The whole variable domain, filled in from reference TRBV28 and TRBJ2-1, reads DVKVTQSSRYLVKRTGEKVFLECVQDMDHENMFWYRQDPGLGLRLIYFSYDVKMKEKGDIPEGYSVSREKKERFSLILESASTNQTSMYLCASSPPTRVENEQFFGPGTRLTVL.

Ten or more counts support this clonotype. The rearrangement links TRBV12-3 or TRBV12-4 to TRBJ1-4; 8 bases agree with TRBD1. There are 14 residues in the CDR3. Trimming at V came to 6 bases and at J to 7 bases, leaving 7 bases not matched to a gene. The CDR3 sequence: CASSRQGLIEKLFF. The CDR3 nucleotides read TGTGCCAGCAGCCGACAGGGGCTAATTGAAAAACTGTTTTTT.

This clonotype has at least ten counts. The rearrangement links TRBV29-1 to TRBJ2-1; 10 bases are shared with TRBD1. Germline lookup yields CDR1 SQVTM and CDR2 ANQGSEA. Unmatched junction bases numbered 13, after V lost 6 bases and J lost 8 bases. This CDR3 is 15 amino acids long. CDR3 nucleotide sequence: TGCAGCGTAGTTGCTGGCCGGGACAGGGGTCATGAGCAGTTCTTC. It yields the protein CSVVAGRDRGHEQFF.

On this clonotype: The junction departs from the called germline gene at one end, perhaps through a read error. The chain's CDR3 is CSSSLADATNIQYF. The CDR3 nucleotides read TGTTCCAGCAGCCTAGCGGACGCCACAAACATTCAGTACTTC. The rearrangement links TRBV3-1 to TRBJ2-4; 7 bases map to TRBD2. The CDR3 totals 14 residues. CDR1 and CDR2 (germline): LGHDT, YNNKEL (reference sequence).

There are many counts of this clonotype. The CDR3 bases are TGCAGTGCTAGAGTGGGGACCTACGAGCAGTACTTC. This sequence encodes CSARVGTYEQYF. The chain carries TRBV20-1 and TRBJ2-7; D not resolved. CDR1 and CDR2 (germline): DFQATT, SNEGSKA (reference sequence). V was shortened by 1 base and J by 2 bases, with 6 bases between the two germline ends. CDR3 length: 12 amino acids.

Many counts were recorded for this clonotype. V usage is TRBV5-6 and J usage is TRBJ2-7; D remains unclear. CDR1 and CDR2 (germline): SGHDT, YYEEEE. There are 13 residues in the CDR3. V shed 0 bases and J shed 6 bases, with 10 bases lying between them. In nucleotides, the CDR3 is TGTGCCAGCAGCTTGGGACAAGGCGGCGAGCAGTACTTC. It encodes CASSLGQGGEQYF.

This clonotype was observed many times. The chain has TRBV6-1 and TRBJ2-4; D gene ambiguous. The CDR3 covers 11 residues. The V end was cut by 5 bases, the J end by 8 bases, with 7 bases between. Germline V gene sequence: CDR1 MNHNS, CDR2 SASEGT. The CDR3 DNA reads TGTGCCAGCAGTTCCCGGGACATTCAGTACTTC. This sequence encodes CASSSRDIQYF.

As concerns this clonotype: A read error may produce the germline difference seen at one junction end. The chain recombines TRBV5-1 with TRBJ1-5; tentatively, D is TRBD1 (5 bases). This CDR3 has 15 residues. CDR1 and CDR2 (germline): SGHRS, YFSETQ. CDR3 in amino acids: CSSSLGVRGNQPQHF. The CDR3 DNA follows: TGCTCCAGCAGCTTGGGGGTGCGGGGAAATCAGCCCCAGCATTTT.

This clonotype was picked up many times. The CDR3 reads CASSLRQGGGEQFF. The CDR3 nucleotides are TGCGCCAGCAGCTTAAGGCAGGGGGGCGGTGAGCAGTTCTTC. V gene TRBV5-1 combines with J gene TRBJ2-1, with D possibly being TRBD1 (7 bases). From germline, CDR1 is SGHRS and CDR2 YFSETQ. Trimming stripped 2 bases from V and 9 bases from J, with 15 bases between. The CDR3 extends over 14 amino acids.

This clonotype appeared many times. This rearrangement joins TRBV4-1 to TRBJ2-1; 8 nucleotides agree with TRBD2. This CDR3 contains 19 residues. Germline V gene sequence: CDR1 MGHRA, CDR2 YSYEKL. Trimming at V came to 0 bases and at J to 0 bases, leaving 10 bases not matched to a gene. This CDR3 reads CASSQDGRSGGSSYNEQFF. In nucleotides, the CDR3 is TGCGCCAGCAGCCAAGATGGACGGAGCGGGGGAAGCTCCTACAATGAGCAGTTCTTC.

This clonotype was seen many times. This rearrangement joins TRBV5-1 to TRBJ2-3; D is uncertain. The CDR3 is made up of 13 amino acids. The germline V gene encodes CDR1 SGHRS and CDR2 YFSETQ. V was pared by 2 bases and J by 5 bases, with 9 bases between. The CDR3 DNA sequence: TGCGCCAGCAGCTTCGACTTTGGAGATACGCAGTATTTT. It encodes CASSFDFGDTQYF.

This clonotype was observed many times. The CDR3 loop is CASSGGQGYNSPLHF. The CDR3 region has the DNA TGCGCCAGCAGCGGGGGACAGGGGTACAATTCACCCCTCCACTTT. The V and J genes are TRBV5-1 and TRBJ1-6, with 10 positions matching TRBD1. This CDR3 spans 15 amino acids. Germline CDR1 SGHRS, CDR2 YFSETQ. V trimming: 4 bases; J trimming: 7 bases; junction bases outside the gene matches: 5. The full variable domain, with the rest looked up from reference TRBV5-1 and TRBJ1-6, is KAGVTQTPRYLIKTRGQQVTLSCSPISGHRSVSWYQQTPGQGLQFLFEYFSETQRNKGNFPGRFSGRQFSNSRSEMNVSTLELGDSALYLCASSGGQGYNSPLHFGNGTRLTVT.

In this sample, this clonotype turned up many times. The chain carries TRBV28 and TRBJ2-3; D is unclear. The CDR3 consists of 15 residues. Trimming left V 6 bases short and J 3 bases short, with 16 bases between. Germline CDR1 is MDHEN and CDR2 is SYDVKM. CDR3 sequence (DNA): TGTGCCAGCAGAACCATTAAGACTCTTACAGATACGCAGTATTTT. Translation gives CASRTIKTLTDTQYF. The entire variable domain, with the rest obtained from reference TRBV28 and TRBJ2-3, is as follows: DVKVTQSSRYLVKRTGEKVFLECVQDMDHENMFWYRQDPGLGLRLIYFSYDVKMKEKGDIPEGYSVSREKKERFSLILESASTNQTSMYLCASRTIKTLTDTQYFGPGTRLTVL.

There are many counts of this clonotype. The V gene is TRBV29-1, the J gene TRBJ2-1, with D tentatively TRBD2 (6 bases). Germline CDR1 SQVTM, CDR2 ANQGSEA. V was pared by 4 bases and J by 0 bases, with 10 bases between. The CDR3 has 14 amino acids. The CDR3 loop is CSVARGNSYNEQFF. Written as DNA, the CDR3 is TGCAGCGTTGCACGCGGGAACTCCTACAATGAGCAGTTCTTC.

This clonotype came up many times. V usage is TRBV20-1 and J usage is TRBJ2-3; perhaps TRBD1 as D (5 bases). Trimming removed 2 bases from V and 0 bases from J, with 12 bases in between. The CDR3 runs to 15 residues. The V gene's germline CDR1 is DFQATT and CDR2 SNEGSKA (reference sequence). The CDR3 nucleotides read TGCAGTGCTAGAAGAACAGGCTCTAGCACAGATACGCAGTATTTT. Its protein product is CSARRTGSSTDTQYF.

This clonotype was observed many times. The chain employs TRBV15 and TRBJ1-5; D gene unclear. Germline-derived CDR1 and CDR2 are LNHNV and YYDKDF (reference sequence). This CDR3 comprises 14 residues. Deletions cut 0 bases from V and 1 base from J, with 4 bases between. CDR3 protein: CATSRDPSNQPQHF. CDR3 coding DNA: TGTGCCACCAGCAGAGATCCCAGCAATCAGCCCCAGCATTTT.

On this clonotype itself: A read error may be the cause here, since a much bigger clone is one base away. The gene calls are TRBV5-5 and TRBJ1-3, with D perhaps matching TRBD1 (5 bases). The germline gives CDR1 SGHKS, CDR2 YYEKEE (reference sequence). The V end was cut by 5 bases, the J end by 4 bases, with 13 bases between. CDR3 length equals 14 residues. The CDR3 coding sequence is TGTGCCAGCAGAGACGGGGCGCTCGGAAACACCATATATTTT. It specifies CASRDGALGNTIYF.

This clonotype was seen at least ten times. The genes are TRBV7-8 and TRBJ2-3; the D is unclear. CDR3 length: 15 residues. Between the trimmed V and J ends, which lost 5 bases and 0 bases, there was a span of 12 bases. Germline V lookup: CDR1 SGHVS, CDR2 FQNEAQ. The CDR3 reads CASSPNRISTDTQYF. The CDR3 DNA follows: TGTGCCAGCAGCCCAAACAGAATTAGCACAGATACGCAGTATTTT.

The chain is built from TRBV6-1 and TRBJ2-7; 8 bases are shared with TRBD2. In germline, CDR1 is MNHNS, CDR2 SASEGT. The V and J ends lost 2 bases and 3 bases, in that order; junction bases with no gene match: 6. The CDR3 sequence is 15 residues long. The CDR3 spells CASSEYLAGSYEQYF. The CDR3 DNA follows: TGTGCCAGCAGTGAATATTTAGCGGGGAGCTACGAGCAGTACTTC.

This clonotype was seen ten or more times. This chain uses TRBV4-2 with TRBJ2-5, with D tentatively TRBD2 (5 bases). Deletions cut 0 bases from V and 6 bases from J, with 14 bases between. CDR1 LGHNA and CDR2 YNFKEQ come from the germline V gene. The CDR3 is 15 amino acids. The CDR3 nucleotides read TGTGCCAGCAGCCAAGATGTTGGCCCCGGGAAGACCCAGTACTTC. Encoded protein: CASSQDVGPGKTQYF.

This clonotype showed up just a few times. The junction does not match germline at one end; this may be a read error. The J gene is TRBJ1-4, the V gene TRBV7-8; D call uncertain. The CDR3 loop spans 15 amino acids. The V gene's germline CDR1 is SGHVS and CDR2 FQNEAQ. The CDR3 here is CASSLGSGTSEKLFF. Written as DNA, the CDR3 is TGTGCCAGCAGCTTGGGATCAGGCACTAGTGAAAAACTGTTTTTT.

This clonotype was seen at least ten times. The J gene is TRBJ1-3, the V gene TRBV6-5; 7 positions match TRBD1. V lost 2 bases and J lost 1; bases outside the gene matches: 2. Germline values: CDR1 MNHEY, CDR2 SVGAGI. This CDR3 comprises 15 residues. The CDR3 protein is CASSYLQGSGNTIYF. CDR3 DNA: TGTGCCAGCAGTTACCTACAGGGGTCTGGAAACACCATATATTTT.